These 16 T cell receptor beta chains originate from one sample sequenced in a study of CD8+ T cells in alopecia areata. RNA, once extracted, was reverse transcribed into cDNA for use as the sequencing template. Some clones are missing from TCRdb's copy, which holds only in-frame ones; the method was immunoSEQ multiplex PCR. Of over 150,000 clones in the sample, around 63% are singletons; the top ten hold about 1.5%. Sequencing was performed on CD4+ T cells sorted from blood, taken at week 0. Every receptor here comes from a human donor with alopecia areata.

The chain recombines TRBV28 with TRBJ1-5; D is perhaps TRBD1 (6 bases). Germline V gene sequence: CDR1 MDHEN, CDR2 SYDVKM. With 5 bases removed from V and 9 bases from J, the gap between germline ends came to 17 bases. CDR3 length equals 14 residues. CDR3 bases: TGTGCCAGCAGTATCCCGGGGGCGTCATGGCCCCAGCATTTT. It codes for CASSIPGASWPQHF.

The chain combines TRBV5-1 with TRBJ2-7; 8 bases match TRBD1. The V gene's germline CDR1 is SGHRS and CDR2 YFSETQ. This CDR3 has 15 residues. With V trimmed by 0 bases and J by 4 bases, 6 bases remained unmatched. DNA for the CDR3: TGCGCCAGCAGCTTGGGGGGGACAGGTCTGTACGAGCAGTACTTC. This encodes CASSLGGTGLYEQYF.

The chain joins TRBV29-1 to TRBJ2-3; D is unclear. The CDR3 sequence is 13 residues long. Trimming removed 1 base from V and 3 bases from J, with 8 bases in between. Germline CDR1 and CDR2: SQVTM and ANQGSEA. The CDR3 protein is CSVEVQVTDTQYF. CDR3 sequence (DNA): TGCAGCGTTGAAGTTCAAGTGACAGATACGCAGTATTTT.

This chain uses TRBV6-1 with TRBJ2-3; 9 bases are shared with TRBD1. After removal of 3 bases from V and 1 base from J, the junction contained 8 bases not matched to a gene. This CDR3 has 17 amino acids. Per the germline V gene, CDR1 is MNHNS and CDR2 is SASEGT. CDR3 region: CASSEGQGRGGTDTQYF. The CDR3 nucleotides read TGTGCCAGCAGTGAGGGACAGGGCAGGGGAGGCACAGATACGCAGTATTTT.

This chain connects TRBV29-1 to TRBJ1-2, with D unresolved. Germline values: CDR1 SQVTM, CDR2 ANQGSEA. Trimming stripped 0 bases from V and 2 bases from J, with 19 bases between. The CDR3 extends over 17 amino acids. CDR3 nucleotide sequence: TGCAGCGTTGAAGATCCCCCGACACTCTTTCCCAACTATGGCTACACCTTC. It codes for CSVEDPPTLFPNYGYTF.

There are a few counts of this clone. The junction departs from germline at one end; a sequencing error may be responsible. The chain couples TRBV5-1 to TRBJ2-7, with D tentatively TRBD1 or TRBD2 (5 bases each). The CDR3 sequence is 14 residues long. The germline V gene has CDR1 SGHRS and CDR2 YFSETQ. The CDR3 DNA reads as TGCGCCAGCAGCTTAGGCAACGGGGCCTATGAGCAGTACTTC. This sequence encodes CASSLGNGAYEQYF.

The chain carries TRBV29-1 and TRBJ2-7, with D possibly being TRBD2 (5 bases). Germline CDR1 reads SQVTM; CDR2 reads ANQGSEA. The CDR3 spans 12 residues. The germline V and J ends were trimmed by 5 bases and 3 bases, with 11 bases remaining between them. CDR3 region: CSVSEGGYEQYF. DNA of the CDR3: TGCAGCGTTTCGGAAGGAGGCTACGAGCAGTACTTC.

The rearrangement links TRBV30 to TRBJ1-2; 8 nucleotides match TRBD1. The CDR3 sequence is 15 residues long. V shed 0 bases, J shed 2 bases, and the junction held 5 bases outside the gene matches. Germline CDR1 and CDR2: GTSNPN and SVGIG (reference sequence). As DNA, the CDR3 is TGTGCCTGGAGTGTCCCGGGGACAGGCAACTATGGCTACACCTTC. This sequence encodes CAWSVPGTGNYGYTF.

This clone appeared once. This chain links TRBV23-1 with TRBJ2-1, with TRBD1 as a possible D gene (5 bases). TRBV23-1 carries the ORF label, with uncertain function. The CDR3 sequence is 15 residues long. Trimming pared 0 bases from V and 0 bases from J, leaving 6 bases between. The CDR3: CASSQSRASYNEQFF. In nucleotides, the CDR3 is TGCGCCAGCAGTCAATCCAGGGCCTCCTACAATGAGCAGTTCTTC.

V gene TRBV27 combines with J gene TRBJ1-1; D is possibly TRBD1 (5 bases). V lost 2 bases and J 0 bases, leaving 7 bases between the germline ends. The CDR3 covers 14 residues. CDR1 and CDR2 from the germline V gene are MNHEY and SMNVEV (reference sequence). The CDR3 bases are TGTGCCAGCAGTTTAAGGGGAATGAACACTGAAGCTTTCTTT. It is translated as CASSLRGMNTEAFF.

In its sample, this clone was seen a few times. The V gene is TRBV30, the J gene TRBJ1-4; a weak D match, TRBD1 (6 bases). Germline loops: CDR1 GTSNPN, CDR2 SVGIG (reference sequence). V lost 7 bases and J 8 bases, leaving 17 bases between the germline ends. The CDR3 covers 13 residues. The CDR3 spells CASNTGSNEKLFF. The CDR3 DNA follows: TGTGCCTCCAATACAGGGTCCAACGAAAAACTGTTTTTT.

This chain connects TRBV7-9 to TRBJ2-1, with D possibly TRBD1 on 5 matching bases. CDR1 and CDR2 (germline): SEHNR, FQNEAQ (reference sequence). Trimming removed 7 bases from V and 5 bases from J, with 9 bases in between. The CDR3 length is 12 residues. The CDR3 sequence is CASTQQDNEQFF. The CDR3 region has the DNA TGTGCCAGCACTCAACAGGACAATGAGCAGTTCTTC.

The V and J genes are TRBV4-1 and TRBJ2-4; D is possibly TRBD1 (6 bases). From germline, CDR1 is MGHRA and CDR2 YSYEKL. This CDR3 has 15 amino acids. Trimming left V 3 bases short and J 3 bases short, with 12 bases between. The CDR3 here is CASSHSQGVKNIQYF. DNA for the CDR3: TGCGCCAGCAGCCACTCACAGGGAGTCAAAAACATTCAGTACTTC.

This chain joins TRBV7-8 and TRBJ2-3, with 7 positions matching TRBD2. From germline, CDR1 is SGHVS and CDR2 FQNEAQ. Germline trimming cut 5 bases from V and 3 bases from J; bases unmatched to any gene: 11. This CDR3 is built from 16 residues. The CDR3 sequence: CASSHQRGVGTDTQYF. The CDR3 DNA reads as TGTGCCAGCAGCCACCAGCGGGGAGTGGGTACAGATACGCAGTATTTT.

This clone has a handful of counts. The chain recombines TRBV21-1 with TRBJ1-5; the table assigns TRBD1, which was not confirmed against the DNA. TRBV21-1 is assigned pseudogene status. This CDR3 contains 15 residues. CDR3 in amino acids: CASSPGTNSNQPQHF. DNA for the CDR3: TGTGCCAGCAGCCCCGGGACAAATAGCAATCAGCCCCAGCATTTT.

V gene TRBV5-6 combines with J gene TRBJ1-4; D is unclear. CDR1 and CDR2 from the germline V gene are SGHDT and YYEEEE. Trimming shortened V by 2 bases and J by 8 bases, and 13 bases separated the two germline ends. The CDR3 contains 14 residues. The CDR3 DNA reads as TGTGCCAGCAGCTTAGTAGGACTCCAGGAAAAACTGTTTTTT. Residues: CASSLVGLQEKLFF. The whole variable domain, filled in from reference TRBV5-6 and TRBJ1-4, reads DAGVTQSPTHLIKTRGQQVTLRCSPKSGHDTVSWYQQALGQGPQFIFQYYEEEERQRGNFPDRFSGHQFPNYSSELNVNALLLGDSALYLCASSLVGLQEKLFFGSGTQLSVL.